The next 20 T cell receptor beta chains were all read from a single sample in a study of T cells in women clearing cervical HPV infection. The protocol was immunoSEQ multiplex PCR, while the TCRdb copy is restricted to in-frame clones and leaves out a portion. Recorded for this sample: some 40,000 clones. Sequenced: blood buffy coat. Receptors were obtained from a woman aged 18-70 years with a cervical HPV16 infection that either progressed to CIN3+ or cleared (not recorded which).

The CDR3 bases that were read are TGTGCCAGCACCGGTGGACTAGCGGCGTACAATGAG. Protein sequence: CASTGGLAAYNE. The whole CDR3 is CASTGGLAAYNEQFF. The rearrangement uses TRBV12-3 or TRBV12-4 and TRBJ2-1; 10 bases are a match to TRBD2. The CDR3 is cut off 3 residues early in the read; its end comes from the germline J gene. The CDR3 loop spans 15 amino acids. V lost 7 bases, J lost 4 bases, and 7 bases stayed unmatched.

In regard to this clone: The read is 3 residues too short to cover the CDR3 end, so that end is filled in from the germline J gene. The chain joins TRBV20-1 to TRBJ2-7, with D possibly TRBD1 on 6 matching bases. CDR3 length: 15 residues. Looked up from germline, CDR1 is DFQATT and CDR2 is SNEGSKA (reference sequence). Trimming removed 1 base at V and 1 base at J, with 14 bases between. This CDR3 is CSARVGVRGSYEQYF. Partial CDR3 DNA: TGCAGTGCTAGAGTCGGCGTCAGGGGTTCCTACGAG.

Worth noting for this clone: The read terminates 3 residues before the CDR3 end, so the remaining end is supplied by the germline J gene. The gene calls are TRBV18 and TRBJ1-5; D is possibly TRBD1 (6 bases). CDR3 size: 14 residues. V lost 6 bases to trimming and J lost 6 bases, with 15 bases between them. Germline V CDR1 and CDR2: KGHSH, LQKENI. The sequenced part of the CDR3 DNA is TGTGCCAGCTCCCCAGGAGGGGGTGTTCAGCCC. It is translated as CASSPGGGVQP. The full CDR3 sequence reads CASSPGGGVQPQHF.

The chain's CDR3 is CASSNQGKNQPQYF. The part of the CDR3 DNA that was read is TGTGCCAGTAGTAACCAGGGGAAAAATCAGCCG. The chain joins TRBV19 to TRBJ2-3, with D tentatively TRBD1 (6 bases). The read finishes 3 residues shy of the CDR3 end, and the germline J gene is used to complete it. This CDR3 spans 14 amino acids. CDR1 and CDR2 from the germline V gene are LNHDA and SQIVND (reference sequence).

With respect to this clone: The read is 3 residues too short to cover the CDR3 end, so that end is filled in from the germline J gene. This chain uses TRBV5-4 with TRBJ2-7, with 10 bases identical to TRBD2. Germline V lookup: CDR1 SGHNT, CDR2 YYREEE (reference sequence). This CDR3 region has 15 residues. J was trimmed by 0 bases and V by 4 bases; bases with no gene match: 4. CDR3 bases read: TGTGCCAGCAGCCGGACTAGCGGCAGCTCCTACGAG. Encoded protein: CASSRTSGSSYE. The whole CDR3 sequence reads CASSRTSGSSYEQYF.

Details on this clone: The read stops 3 residues short of the end of the CDR3; the missing end is completed from the germline J gene. This chain connects TRBV29-1 to TRBJ2-3; 7 bases are a match to TRBD1. Germline loops: CDR1 SQVTM, CDR2 ANQGSEA. This CDR3 spans 12 amino acids. The CDR3 loop reads CSARTGQETQYF. The DNA read from the CDR3 is TGCAGCGCCAGGACAGGTCAAGAGACG.

About this clone: The read ends 3 residues before the CDR3 terminus; that terminus is restored from the germline J gene. This chain links TRBV2 with TRBJ1-6, with 10 bases aligning to TRBD1. Losses at the gene ends were 4 bases for V and 0 bases for J; bases not matched to a gene: 0. The CDR3 loop spans 16 amino acids. The germline CDR1 and CDR2 sequences are SNHLY and FYNNEI. The sequenced part of the CDR3 DNA is TGTGCCAGCAGTGGGGACAGGGGCTCCTATAATTCACCC. Translation gives CASSGDRGSYNSP. The whole CDR3 sequence is CASSGDRGSYNSPLHF. The full variable domain, completed using reference TRBV2 and TRBJ1-6, is EPEVTQTPSHQVTQMGQEVILRCVPISNHLYFYWYRQILGQKVEFLVSFYNNEISEKSEIFDDQFSVERPDGSNFTLKIRSTKLEDSAMYFCASSGDRGSYNSPLHFGNGTRLTVT.

The DNA read from the CDR3 is TGCGCCAGCACCCAGGACAGGGGGCGTGAAAAA. As protein: CASTQDRGREK. The whole CDR3 protein reads CASTQDRGREKLFF. The rearrangement uses TRBV5-1 and TRBJ1-4; 11 nucleotides align to TRBD1. The CDR3 end lies 3 residues beyond the end of the read and is filled in from the germline J gene. V lost 6 bases to trimming and J lost 7 bases; unmatched junction nucleotides: 5. The CDR3 spans 14 residues. The V gene's germline CDR1 is SGHRS and CDR2 YFSETQ.

Comments on this clone: With the read ending 3 residues before the CDR3 end, the germline J gene is used to fill in that end. The gene calls are TRBV18 and TRBJ1-5, with D tentatively TRBD1 (5 bases). Germline loops: CDR1 KGHSH, CDR2 LQKENI. V lost 5 bases to trimming and J lost 1 base, with 12 bases between them. The CDR3 has 15 residues. The CDR3 is CASSSGPGSNQPQHF. The sequenced part of the CDR3 DNA is TGTGCCAGCTCATCGGGTCCAGGGAGCAATCAGCCC.

About this clone: The CDR3 end lies 3 residues beyond the end of the read and is filled in from the germline J gene. The chain is built from TRBV7-6 and TRBJ1-5; 7 bases fit TRBD1. J lost 9 bases, V lost 1 base, and 3 bases had no gene match. CDR1 SGHVS and CDR2 FNYEAQ come from the germline V gene. There are 13 residues in the CDR3. CDR3 loop: CASSLGDSTPQHF. Partial CDR3 DNA: TGTGCCAGCAGCTTAGGGGACAGCACGCCC.

In regard to this clone: The read is 3 residues too short to cover the CDR3 end, so that end is filled in from the germline J gene. The J gene is TRBJ2-5, the V gene TRBV7-2; TRBD2 matches at 9 bases. Germline values: CDR1 SGHTA, CDR2 FQGNSA. The trim removed 5 bases at V and 5 bases at J, leaving 9 bases unmatched. The length of the CDR3 is 15 residues. CDR3 protein: CASSRELAGGETQYF. CDR3 DNA (partial): TGTGCCAGCAGCCGAGAACTAGCGGGTGGTGAGACC. The full variable domain, in which reference TRBV7-2 and TRBJ2-5 provide the parts outside the CDR3, is GAGVSQSPSNKVTEKGKDVELRCDPISGHTALYWYRQSLGQGLEFLIYFQGNSAPDKSGLPSDRFSAERTGGSVSTLTIQRTQQEDSAVYLCASSRELAGGETQYFGPGTRLLVL.

Notes on this clone: The read terminates 3 residues ahead of where the CDR3 ends, so the germline J gene completes it. The chain joins TRBV5-1 to TRBJ2-2; TRBD2 agrees at 7 bases. Germline V CDR1 and CDR2: SGHRS, YFSETQ. With V trimmed by 4 bases and J by 3 bases, 6 bases remained unmatched. This CDR3 contains 15 residues. This chain's CDR3 is CASSTGTTDTGELFF. Incomplete CDR3 DNA: TGCGCCAGCAGCACCGGGACTACTGACACCGGGGAG. The full variable domain, in which reference TRBV5-1 and TRBJ2-2 provide the parts outside the CDR3, is KAGVTQTPRYLIKTRGQQVTLSCSPISGHRSVSWYQQTPGQGLQFLFEYFSETQRNKGNFPGRFSGRQFSNSRSEMNVSTLELGDSALYLCASSTGTTDTGELFFGEGSRLTVL.

About this clone: The read ends 3 residues early relative to the CDR3; the germline J gene fills the gap. This chain joins TRBV30 and TRBJ1-6; perhaps TRBD1 as D (5 bases). The V end lost 0 bases, the J end lost 4 bases, and 7 bases lay between the germline ends. The CDR3 spans 14 residues. The germline V gene encodes CDR1 GTSNPN and CDR2 SVGIG (reference sequence). The CDR3 protein is CAWSVKGYNSPLHF. The CDR3 DNA, read in part, is TGTGCCTGGAGTGTGAAGGGGTATAATTCACCC.

Comment on this clone: Coverage ceases 3 residues before the CDR3 finishes, and the germline J gene fills in the end. The chain joins TRBV2 to TRBJ2-3; 13 positions match TRBD2. The ends lost 3 bases at V and 4 bases at J; junction bases unmatched: 4. Germline V CDR1 and CDR2: SNHLY, FYNNEI. The CDR3 is 16 amino acids. The CDR3 reads CASSDLGLAGADTQYF. The CDR3 DNA, read in part, is TGTGCCAGCAGTGACCTAGGACTAGCGGGGGCAGATACG.

As concerns this clone: The DNA ends 3 residues before the CDR3 does, and the rest of the CDR3 is filled in from the germline J gene. The V gene is TRBV6-2 or TRBV6-3, the J gene TRBJ2-5; D is uncertain. Germline-derived CDR1 and CDR2 are MNHEY and SVGEGT. The CDR3 sequence is 13 residues long. Deletions cut 6 bases from V and 1 base from J, with 9 bases between. This chain's CDR3 is CASRWQVQETQYF. The sequenced CDR3 bases are TGTGCCAGCAGGTGGCAGGTCCAAGAGACC.

Concerning this clone itself: The CDR3 end falls 3 residues outside the read, so it is completed with the germline J gene. The rearrangement joins TRBV20-1 to TRBJ2-4; TRBD1 matches at 7 bases. V was clipped by 5 bases and J by 1 base; unmatched bases: 11. Germline assignment: CDR1 DFQATT and CDR2 SNEGSKA (reference sequence). This CDR3 region has 16 residues. The CDR3 DNA, read in part, is TGCAGTGCTCTAACTCCAGAGGGGGCTGCCAAAAACATT. Its protein product is CSALTPEGAAKNI. The whole CDR3 is CSALTPEGAAKNIQYF.

As regards this clone: The read ends 3 residues before the CDR3 terminus; that terminus is restored from the germline J gene. The chain employs TRBV10-2 and TRBJ2-7, with 10 bases identical to TRBD1. The germline gives CDR1 WSHSY, CDR2 SAAADI. J was trimmed by 0 bases and V by 0 bases; bases with no gene match: 5. The CDR3 runs to 17 residues. The CDR3 DNA, read in part, is TGCGCCAGCAGTGAGTCGTTTGGGACAGGGGCCTCCTACGAG. Residues: CASSESFGTGASYE. The CDR3 in full is CASSESFGTGASYEQYF.

A remark on this clone: Read sequence stops 3 residues before the CDR3 end, and the germline J gene provides the missing end. V usage is TRBV7-8 and J usage is TRBJ2-7; D is possibly TRBD1 (5 bases). V lost 4 bases to trimming and J lost 0 bases, with 16 bases between them. The CDR3 is made up of 16 amino acids. Germline lookup yields CDR1 SGHVS and CDR2 FQNEAQ. CDR3 bases read: TGTGCCAGCAGCTCACTATTGGGGCGGAGCTCCTACGAG. Translating gives CASSSLLGRSSYE. The CDR3 in its entirety is CASSSLLGRSSYEQYF. Using reference TRBV7-8 and TRBJ2-7 for the parts outside the CDR3, the full variable domain is GAGVSQSPRYKVAKRGQDVALRCDPISGHVSLFWYQQALGQGPEFLTYFQNEAQLDKSGLPSDRFFAERPEGSVSTLKIQRTQQEDSAVYLCASSSLLGRSSYEQYFGPGTRLTVT.

Turning to this clone: The missing CDR3 end, 3 residues past where the read stops, is filled in from the germline J gene. The rearrangement joins TRBV9 to TRBJ1-1; D is unclear. In germline, CDR1 is SGDLS, CDR2 YYNGEE. This CDR3 is 14 amino acids long. V was cut by 1 base and J by 2 bases, with 9 bases left in between. CDR3 residues: CASSVIVANTEAFF. The sequenced part of the CDR3 DNA is TGTGCCAGCAGCGTAATCGTGGCCAACACTGAA.

In regard to this clone: The DNA ends 3 residues before the CDR3 does, and the rest of the CDR3 is filled in from the germline J gene. This chain connects TRBV18 to TRBJ2-7; 7 nucleotides align to TRBD1. V shed 3 bases, J shed 1 base, and the junction held 3 bases outside the gene matches. The CDR3 runs to 14 residues. CDR1 is KGHSH, CDR2 LQKENI, per germline. Incomplete CDR3 DNA: TGTGCCAGCTCACCCGGGACAGCGTCCTACGAG. It is translated as CASSPGTASYE. The full CDR3 protein is CASSPGTASYEQYF.